Listed below are T cell receptor beta chains from one sample, sequenced in a study of control samples from healthy donors and cancer patients. Here immunoSEQ multiplex PCR was the method, and the copy in TCRdb shows in-frame clones only, minus some. This sample carries around 92,000 clones, around 82% of them seen once, and the ten largest clones take about 2%. The sequencing sample was made of blood. These receptors all come from a man between 60 and 75 years old in good health. Each CDR3 is given with its conserved first and last residue. The order of the fields is J gene, D gene, CDR3 length, clone size, V gene, CDR3 DNA, CDR3 protein. D genes are given only for firm matches. Not all rows give a size; the values are once, few, many and, for expanded clones, a class.

>TRBJ1-3|-|16|few|TRBV3-1/TRBV3-2
TGTGCCAGCAGCCAAGTCGGGACTCGGGGGAGAAACACCATATATTTT
CASSQVGTRGRNTIYF
>TRBJ2-3|-|15|-|TRBV5-1
TGCGCCAGCAGGGAGGGGGGAGCGAGCACAGATACGCAGTATTTT
CASREGGASTDTQYF
>TRBJ2-3|-|19|-|TRBV27
TGTGCCAGCAGCTCACGCCCTGGGCAGGGAGAGAGGATAACAGATACGCAGTATTTT
CASSSRPGQGERITDTQYF
>TRBJ1-5|-|17|-|TRBV7-8
TGTGCCAGCAAGGGAGGTGAGAGGCAGCTACAATCAACGCCCCAGCATTTT
CASKGGERQLQSTPQHF
>TRBJ1-6|-|13|few|TRBV19
TGTGCCAGTAGTATGACAGAAAATTCACCCCTCCACTTT
CASSMTENSPLHF
>TRBJ2-2|-|15|-|TRBV9
TGTGCCAGCAGCGTAGTGGACCTCGACGCCGGGGAGCTGTTTTTT
CASSVVDLDAGELFF
>TRBJ2-5|-|16|-|TRBV5-6
TGTGCCAGCAGCCAGGCCCCGGGACGGTACCAAGAGACCCAGTACTTC
CASSQAPGRYQETQYF
>TRBJ2-7|TRBD1|16|-|TRBV7-2
TGTGCCAGCAGCGCACGACAGGGCCAAATCTCCTACGAGCAGTACTTC
CASSARQGQISYEQYF
>TRBJ2-5|-|15|-|TRBV3-1/TRBV3-2
TGTGCCAGCAGCCCCTTGGGACAAGGCCAAGAGACCCAGTACTTC
CASSPLGQGQETQYF
>TRBJ2-2|-|13|medium-sized|TRBV6-4
TGTGCCAGCAGTGACAGGAACACCGGGGAGCTGTTTTTT
CASSDRNTGELFF
>TRBJ2-1|TRBD1|13|-|TRBV9
TGTGCCAGCAGCGGTCGACAGGGCAATGAGCAGTTCTTC
CASSGRQGNEQFF
>TRBJ1-4|-|18|-|TRBV5-6
TGTGCCAGCAGCTCCACCACGACAGGTCGGGGACTTAATGAAAAACTGTTTTTT
CASSSTTTGRGLNEKLFF
>TRBJ2-7|TRBD1|16|-|TRBV27
TGTGCCAGCAGTTTAGGCCTCGGGACAGGGGGGATGAAGCAGTACTTC
CASSLGLGTGGMKQYF
>TRBJ1-5|-|16|-|TRBV19
TGTGCCAGTAGGGTTGGGGAATTTGGGGGTAATCAGCCCCAGCATTTT
CASRVGEFGGNQPQHF
>TRBJ2-3|-|16|-|TRBV3-1/TRBV3-2
TGTGCCAGCAGCCAAGGTTTTATAGGGATCACAGATACGCAGTATTTT
CASSQGFIGITDTQYF
>TRBJ2-3|TRBD2|20|few|TRBV7-3
TGTGCCAGCAGTCCCCAGACTAGCGGGGGCCTGGGCGGCTCACTGAGAACGCAGTATTTT
CASSPQTSGGLGGSLRTQYF
>TRBJ1-4|-|14|-|TRBV10-1
TGCGCCAGCAGTGAGTCGCGGTTTAATGAAAAACTGTTTTTT
CASSESRFNEKLFF
>TRBJ2-5|-|12|-|TRBV5-1
TGCGCCAGCAGCCAGACCCAAGAGACCCAGTACTTC
CASSQTQETQYF
>TRBJ2-3|-|13|-|TRBV5-1
TGCGCCAGCAGAGACGGACCGACAGATACGCAGTATTTT
CASRDGPTDTQYF
>TRBJ2-4|-|13|-|TRBV30
TGTGCCTGGAATCCGGGCCAAGGAAACATTCAGTACTTC
CAWNPGQGNIQYF
>TRBJ2-7|-|14|-|TRBV19
TGTGCCAGTAGTATCCGGGTTAGCTCCTACGAGCAGTACTTC
CASSIRVSSYEQYF
>TRBJ2-7|-|16|-|TRBV2
TGTGCCAGCAGTGACCGCGGCAGGCAATCTCGGAACGAGCAGTACTTC
CASSDRGRQSRNEQYF
>TRBJ1-1|-|13|few|TRBV7-9
TGTGCCAGCAGCCCCGGGACAAACACTGAAGCTTTCTTT
CASSPGTNTEAFF
>TRBJ2-1|TRBD1|15|-|TRBV11-3
TGTGCCAGCAGCTTTAGACAGGGGGCGCAGAATGAGCAGTTCTTC
CASSFRQGAQNEQFF
>TRBJ2-5|TRBD1|15|-|TRBV5-1
TGCGCCAGCAGCTTGGGGGTAGGGGGCAAAGAGACCCAGTACTTC
CASSLGVGGKETQYF
>TRBJ1-1|-|15|-|TRBV29-1
TGCAGCGTTGAAGTCCCGGGACGGATGAACACTGAAGCTTTCTTT
CSVEVPGRMNTEAFF
>TRBJ2-3|TRBD2|15|once|TRBV5-1
TGCGCCAGCAGCTTGACTAGCGGGAGGGGGAATACGCAGTATTTT
CASSLTSGRGNTQYF
>TRBJ1-2|TRBD1|13|-|TRBV19
TGTGCCAGTAGTTCCGTGACAGGGAATGGCTACACCTTC
CASSSVTGNGYTF
>TRBJ2-3|-|18|-|TRBV5-3
TGTGCCAGAATCCCCCGGTGGGGGGGGGCCGGAGTCTCAGATACGCAGTATTTT
CARIPRWGGAGVSDTQYF
>TRBJ1-2|TRBD1|12|-|TRBV9
TGTGCCAGCAGCCTGACAGGGGATGGCTACACCTTC
CASSLTGDGYTF
>TRBJ2-5|-|14|-|TRBV28
TGTGCCAGCAGTTTAAATTGGGGGAAAGAGACCCAGTACTTC
CASSLNWGKETQYF
>TRBJ1-5|-|15|few|TRBV6-5
TGTGCCAGCAGCCAGCGGGGAGAAACGGGTCAGCCCCAGCATTTT
CASSQRGETGQPQHF
>TRBJ2-5|TRBD1|18|-|TRBV28
TGTGCCAGCAGCCGGAAACCTCGGGGGACAGGGGGCCAAGAGACCCAGTACTTC
CASSRKPRGTGGQETQYF
>TRBJ2-2|TRBD2|17|-|TRBV24-1
TGTGCCACCAGTGACAATGTTGGGACTAAGAACACCGGGGAGCTGTTTTTT
CATSDNVGTKNTGELFF
>TRBJ1-4|-|15|-|TRBV6-2/TRBV6-3
TGTGCCAGCAGTCCCGGAGCTGCAACTAATGAAAAACTGTTTTTT
CASSPGAATNEKLFF
>TRBJ1-1|-|13|-|TRBV6-1
TGTGCCAGCAGTGACCACATGAACACTGAAGCTTTCTTT
CASSDHMNTEAFF
>TRBJ1-5|-|15|-|TRBV7-8
TGTGCCAGCAGCCCCGGGGCTCAGGGTAGGTTGGGACGGCATTTT
CASSPGAQGRLGRHF